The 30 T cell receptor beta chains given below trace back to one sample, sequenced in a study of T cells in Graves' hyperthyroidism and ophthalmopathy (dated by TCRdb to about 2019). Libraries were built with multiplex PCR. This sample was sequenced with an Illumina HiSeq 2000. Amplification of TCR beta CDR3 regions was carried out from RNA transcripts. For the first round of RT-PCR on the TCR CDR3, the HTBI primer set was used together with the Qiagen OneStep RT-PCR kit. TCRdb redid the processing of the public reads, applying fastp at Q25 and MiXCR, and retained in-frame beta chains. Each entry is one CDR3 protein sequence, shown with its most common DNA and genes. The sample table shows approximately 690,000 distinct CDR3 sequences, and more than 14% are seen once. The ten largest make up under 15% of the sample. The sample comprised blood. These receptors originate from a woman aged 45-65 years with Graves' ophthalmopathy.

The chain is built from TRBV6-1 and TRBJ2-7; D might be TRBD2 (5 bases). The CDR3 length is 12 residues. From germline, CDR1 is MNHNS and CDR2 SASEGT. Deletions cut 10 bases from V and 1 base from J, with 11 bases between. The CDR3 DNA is TGTGCCATCCGGACTTTTTCCTACGAGCAGTACTTC. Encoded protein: CAIRTFSYEQYF.

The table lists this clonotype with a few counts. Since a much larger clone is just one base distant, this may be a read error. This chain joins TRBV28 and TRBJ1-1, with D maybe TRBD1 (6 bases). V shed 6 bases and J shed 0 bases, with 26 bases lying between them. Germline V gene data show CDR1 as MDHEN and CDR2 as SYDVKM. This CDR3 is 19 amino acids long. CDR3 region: CASSPPIGTRGALNTEAFF. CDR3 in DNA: TGTGCCAGCAGCCCCCCGATAGGGACAAGGGGTGCCTTGAACACTGAAGCTTTCTTT.

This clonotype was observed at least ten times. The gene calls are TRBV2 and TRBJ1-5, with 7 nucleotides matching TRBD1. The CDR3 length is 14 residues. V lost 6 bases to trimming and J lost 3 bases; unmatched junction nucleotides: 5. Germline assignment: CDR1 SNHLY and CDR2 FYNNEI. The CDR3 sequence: CASSPGQLNQPQHF. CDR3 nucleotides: TGTGCCAGCAGCCCGGGACAGCTCAATCAGCCCCAGCATTTT.

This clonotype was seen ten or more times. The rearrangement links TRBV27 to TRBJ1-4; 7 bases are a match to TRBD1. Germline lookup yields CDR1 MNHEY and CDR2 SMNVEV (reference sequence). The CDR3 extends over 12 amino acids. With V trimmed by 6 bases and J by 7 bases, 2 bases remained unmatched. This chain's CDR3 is CASRDRVEKLFF. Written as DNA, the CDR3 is TGTGCCAGCAGAGACAGGGTTGAAAAACTGTTTTTT.

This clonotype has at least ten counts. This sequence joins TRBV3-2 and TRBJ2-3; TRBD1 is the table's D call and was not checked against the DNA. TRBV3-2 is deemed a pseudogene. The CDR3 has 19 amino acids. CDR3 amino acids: CASSQESPDRGLCTDTQYF. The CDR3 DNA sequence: TGTGCCAGCAGCCAAGAGTCCCCGGACAGGGGGCTATGCACAGATACGCAGTATTTT.

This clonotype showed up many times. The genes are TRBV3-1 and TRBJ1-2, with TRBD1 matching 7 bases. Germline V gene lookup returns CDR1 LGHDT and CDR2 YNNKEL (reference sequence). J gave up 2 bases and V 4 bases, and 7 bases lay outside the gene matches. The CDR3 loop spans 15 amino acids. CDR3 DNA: TGTGCCAGCAGCCCGTTCGGGACAGTAAACTATGGCTACACCTTC. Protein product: CASSPFGTVNYGYTF. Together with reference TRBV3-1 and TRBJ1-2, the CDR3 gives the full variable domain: DTAVSQTPKYLVTQMGNDKSIKCEQNLGHDTMYWYKQDSKKFLKIMFSYNNKELIINETVPNRFSPKSPDKAHLNLHINSLELGDSAVYFCASSPFGTVNYGYTFGSGTRLTVV.

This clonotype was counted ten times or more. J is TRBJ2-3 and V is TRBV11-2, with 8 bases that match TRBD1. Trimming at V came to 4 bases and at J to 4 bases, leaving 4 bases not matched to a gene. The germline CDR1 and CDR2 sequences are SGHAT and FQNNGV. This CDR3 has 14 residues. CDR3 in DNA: TGTGCCAGCAGCTCCACGACAGGGGCAGATACGCAGTATTTT. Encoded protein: CASSSTTGADTQYF.

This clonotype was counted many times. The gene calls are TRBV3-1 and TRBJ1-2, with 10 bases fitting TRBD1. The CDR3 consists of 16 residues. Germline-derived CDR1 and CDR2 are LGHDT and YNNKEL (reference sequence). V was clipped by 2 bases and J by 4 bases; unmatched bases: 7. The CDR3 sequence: CASSQQTGGSGYGYTF. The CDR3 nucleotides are TGTGCCAGCAGCCAACAGACAGGGGGCAGCGGCTATGGCTACACCTTC.

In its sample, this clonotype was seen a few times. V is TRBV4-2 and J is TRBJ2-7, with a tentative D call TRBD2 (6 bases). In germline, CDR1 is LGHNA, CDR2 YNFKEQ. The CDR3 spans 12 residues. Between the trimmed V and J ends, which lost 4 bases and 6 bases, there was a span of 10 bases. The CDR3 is CASSRGGAEQYF. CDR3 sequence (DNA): TGTGCCAGCAGCCGCGGCGGGGCCGAGCAGTACTTC.

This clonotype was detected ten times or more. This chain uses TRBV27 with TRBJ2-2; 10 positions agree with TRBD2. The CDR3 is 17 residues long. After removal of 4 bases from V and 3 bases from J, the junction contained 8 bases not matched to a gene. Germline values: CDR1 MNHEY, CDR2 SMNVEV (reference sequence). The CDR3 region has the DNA TGTGCCAGCAGTTCTCTAGCGGGAGTAGTCGACACCGGGGAGCTGTTTTTT. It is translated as CASSSLAGVVDTGELFF.

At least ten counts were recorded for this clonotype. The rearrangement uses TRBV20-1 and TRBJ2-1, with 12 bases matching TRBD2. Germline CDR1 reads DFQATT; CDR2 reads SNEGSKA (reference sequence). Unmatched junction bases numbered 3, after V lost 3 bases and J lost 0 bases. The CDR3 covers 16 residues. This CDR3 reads CSASELAGGSYNEQFF. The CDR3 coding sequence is TGCAGTGCTAGTGAACTAGCGGGAGGCTCCTACAATGAGCAGTTCTTC.

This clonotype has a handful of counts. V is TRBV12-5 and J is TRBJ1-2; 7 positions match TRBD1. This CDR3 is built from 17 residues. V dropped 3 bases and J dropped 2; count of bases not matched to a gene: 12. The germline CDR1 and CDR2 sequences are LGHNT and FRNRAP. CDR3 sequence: CASGLGPGTERNYGYTF. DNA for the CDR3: TGTGCTAGTGGTTTAGGCCCCGGGACAGAGAGAAACTATGGCTACACCTTC.

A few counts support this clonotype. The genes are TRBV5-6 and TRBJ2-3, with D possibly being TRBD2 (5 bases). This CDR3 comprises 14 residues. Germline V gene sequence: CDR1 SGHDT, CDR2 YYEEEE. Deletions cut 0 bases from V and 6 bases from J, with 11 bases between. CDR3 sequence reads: CASSLALRGDTQYF. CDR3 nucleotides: TGTGCCAGCAGCTTGGCTCTCAGAGGGGATACGCAGTATTTT.

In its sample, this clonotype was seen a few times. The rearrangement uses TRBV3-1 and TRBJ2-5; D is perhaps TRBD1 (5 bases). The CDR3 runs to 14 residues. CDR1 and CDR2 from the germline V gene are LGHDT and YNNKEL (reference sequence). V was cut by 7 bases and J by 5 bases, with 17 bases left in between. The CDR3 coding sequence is TGTGCCAGCAAAGTCAGGGCATACGGTGAGACCCAGTACTTC. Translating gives CASKVRAYGETQYF.

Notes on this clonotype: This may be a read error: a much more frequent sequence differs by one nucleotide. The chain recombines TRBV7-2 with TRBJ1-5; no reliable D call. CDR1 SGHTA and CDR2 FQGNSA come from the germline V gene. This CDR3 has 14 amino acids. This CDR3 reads CASRFGLPNRPQHF. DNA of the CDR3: TGTGCCAGCAGGTTCGGACTGCCCAATCGGCCCCAGCATTTT.

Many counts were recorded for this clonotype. The CDR3, as DNA: TGTGCCAGCAGCGTAGGTGGACTAGCGGGAGTTAACACCGGGGAGCTGTTTTTT. Encoded protein: CASSVGGLAGVNTGELFF. The gene calls are TRBV9 and TRBJ2-2, with TRBD2 matching 13 bases. V was clipped by 0 bases and J by 2 bases; unmatched bases: 4. Germline CDR1 and CDR2: SGDLS and YYNGEE. CDR3 length: 18 amino acids. Filled out from reference TRBV9 and TRBJ2-2, the complete variable domain reads DSGVTQTPKHLITATGQRVTLRCSPRSGDLSVYWYQQSLDQGLQFLIQYYNGEERAKGNILERFSAQQFPDLHSELNLSSLELGDSALYFCASSVGGLAGVNTGELFFGEGSRLTVL.

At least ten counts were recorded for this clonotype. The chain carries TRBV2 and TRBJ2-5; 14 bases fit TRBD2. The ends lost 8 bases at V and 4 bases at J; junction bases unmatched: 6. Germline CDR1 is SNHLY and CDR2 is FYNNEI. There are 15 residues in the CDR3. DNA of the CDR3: TGTGCCAGCGGGGGGACTAGCGGGAGAGGAGAGACCCAGTACTTC. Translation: CASGGTSGRGETQYF. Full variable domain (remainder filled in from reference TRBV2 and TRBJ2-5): EPEVTQTPSHQVTQMGQEVILRCVPISNHLYFYWYRQILGQKVEFLVSFYNNEISEKSEIFDDQFSVERPDGSNFTLKIRSTKLEDSAMYFCASGGTSGRGETQYFGPGTRLLVL.

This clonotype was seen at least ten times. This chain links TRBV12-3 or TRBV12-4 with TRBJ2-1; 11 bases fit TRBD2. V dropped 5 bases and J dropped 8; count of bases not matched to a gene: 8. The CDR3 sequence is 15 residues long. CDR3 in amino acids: CASSQLAGAVDEQFF. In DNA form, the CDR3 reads TGTGCCAGCAGTCAACTAGCGGGAGCTGTTGATGAGCAGTTCTTC.

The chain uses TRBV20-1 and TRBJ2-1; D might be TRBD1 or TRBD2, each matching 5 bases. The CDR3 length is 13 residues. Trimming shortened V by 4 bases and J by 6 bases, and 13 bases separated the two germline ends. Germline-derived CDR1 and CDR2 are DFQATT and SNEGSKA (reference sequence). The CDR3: CSANGGASNEQFF. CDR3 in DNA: TGCAGTGCTAATGGGGGAGCCTCCAATGAGCAGTTCTTC.

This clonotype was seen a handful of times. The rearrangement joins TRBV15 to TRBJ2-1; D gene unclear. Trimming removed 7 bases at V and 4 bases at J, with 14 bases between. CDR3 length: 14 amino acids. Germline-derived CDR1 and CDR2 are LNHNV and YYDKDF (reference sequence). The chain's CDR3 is CATKEGLLYNEQFF. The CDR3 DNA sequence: TGTGCCACCAAGGAAGGGCTGCTATACAATGAGCAGTTCTTC. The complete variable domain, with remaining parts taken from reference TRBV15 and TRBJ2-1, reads DAMVIQNPRYQVTQFGKPVTLSCSQTLNHNVMYWYQQKSSQAPKLLFHYYDKDFNNEADTPDNFQSRRPNTSFCFLDIRSPGLGDTAMYLCATKEGLLYNEQFFGPGTRLTVL.

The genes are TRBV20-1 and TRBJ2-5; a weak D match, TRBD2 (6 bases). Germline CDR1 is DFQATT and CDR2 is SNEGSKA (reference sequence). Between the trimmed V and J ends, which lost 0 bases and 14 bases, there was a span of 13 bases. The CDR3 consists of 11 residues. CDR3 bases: TGCAGTGCTAGAGATCTGAAGCGGGCCTACTTC. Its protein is CSARDLKRAYF.

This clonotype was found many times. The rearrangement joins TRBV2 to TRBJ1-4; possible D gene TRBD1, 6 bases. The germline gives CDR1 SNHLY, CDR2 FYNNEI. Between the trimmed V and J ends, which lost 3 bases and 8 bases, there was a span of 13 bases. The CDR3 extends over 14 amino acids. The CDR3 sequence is CASSDRTVNEKLFF. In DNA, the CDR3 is TGTGCCAGCAGTGATAGGACAGTGAACGAAAAACTGTTTTTT.

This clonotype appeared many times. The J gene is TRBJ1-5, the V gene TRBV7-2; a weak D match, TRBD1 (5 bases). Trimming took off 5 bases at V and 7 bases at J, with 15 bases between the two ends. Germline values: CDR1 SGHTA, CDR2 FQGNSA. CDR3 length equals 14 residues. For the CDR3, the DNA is TGTGCCAGCAGCCCCGTGGAAGGGACCCAGCCCCAGCATTTT. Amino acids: CASSPVEGTQPQHF.

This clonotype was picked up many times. The CDR3 coding sequence is TGTGCCACCAGTCCTCGTGGGTTAAGCGGGAGAGGAGATGAGCAGTTCTTC. Amino acids: CATSPRGLSGRGDEQFF. This rearrangement joins TRBV9 to TRBJ2-1; the match to TRBD2 covers 8 bases. Germline V gene lookup returns CDR1 SGDLS and CDR2 YYNGEE. V gave up 9 bases and J gave up 8 bases; unmatched junction bases: 22. There are 17 residues in the CDR3.

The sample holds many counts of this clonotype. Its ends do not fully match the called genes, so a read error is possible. The CDR3 reads CASSLRQGSYEQYF. The CDR3 DNA reads as TGTGCCAGCAGCTTGAGACAGGGTTCATACGAGCAGTACTTC. This chain uses TRBV5-1 with TRBJ2-7, with 7 positions matching TRBD1. CDR1 is SGHRS, CDR2 YFSETQ, per germline. This CDR3 comprises 14 residues.

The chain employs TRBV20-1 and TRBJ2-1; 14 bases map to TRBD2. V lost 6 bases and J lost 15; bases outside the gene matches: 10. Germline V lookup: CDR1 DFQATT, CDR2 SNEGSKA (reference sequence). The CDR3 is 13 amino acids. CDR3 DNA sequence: TGCAGTGCCCCAGGACTAGCGGGAGGAGGGCCGTTCTTC. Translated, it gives CSAPGLAGGGPFF.

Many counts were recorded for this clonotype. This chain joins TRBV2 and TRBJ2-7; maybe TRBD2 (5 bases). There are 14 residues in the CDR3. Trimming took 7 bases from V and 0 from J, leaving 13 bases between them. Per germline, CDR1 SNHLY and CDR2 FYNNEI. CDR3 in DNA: TGTGCCAGCACAAGGCGGGTTAGCTCCTACGAGCAGTACTTC. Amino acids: CASTRRVSSYEQYF.

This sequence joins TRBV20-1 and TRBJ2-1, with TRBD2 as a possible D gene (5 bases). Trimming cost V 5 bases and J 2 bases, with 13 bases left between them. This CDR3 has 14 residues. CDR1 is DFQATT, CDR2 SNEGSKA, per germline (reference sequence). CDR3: CSAFIATAYNEQFF. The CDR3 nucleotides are TGCAGTGCTTTTATAGCGACCGCCTACAATGAGCAGTTCTTC.

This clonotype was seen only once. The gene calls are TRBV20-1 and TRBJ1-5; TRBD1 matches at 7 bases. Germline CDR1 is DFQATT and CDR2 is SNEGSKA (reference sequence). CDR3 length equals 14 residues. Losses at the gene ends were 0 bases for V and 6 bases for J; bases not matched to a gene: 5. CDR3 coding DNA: TGCAGTGCTAGAGATGACAGGGCAAGTCAGCCCCAGCATTTT. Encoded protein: CSARDDRASQPQHF.

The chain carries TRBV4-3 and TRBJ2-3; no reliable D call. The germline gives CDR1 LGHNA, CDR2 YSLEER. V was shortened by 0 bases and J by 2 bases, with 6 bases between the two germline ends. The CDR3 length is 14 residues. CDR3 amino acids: CASSQDPNTDTQYF. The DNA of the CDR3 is TGCGCCAGCAGCCAAGATCCAAACACAGATACGCAGTATTTT.